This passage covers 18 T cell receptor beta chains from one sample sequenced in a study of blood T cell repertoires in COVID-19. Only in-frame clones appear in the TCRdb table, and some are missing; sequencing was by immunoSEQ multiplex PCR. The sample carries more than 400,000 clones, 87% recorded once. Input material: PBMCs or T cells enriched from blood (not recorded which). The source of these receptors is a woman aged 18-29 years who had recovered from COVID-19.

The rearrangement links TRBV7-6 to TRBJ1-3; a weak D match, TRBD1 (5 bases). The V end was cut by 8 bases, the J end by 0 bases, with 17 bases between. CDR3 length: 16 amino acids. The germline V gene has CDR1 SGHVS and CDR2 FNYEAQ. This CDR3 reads CASALSETVSGNTIYF. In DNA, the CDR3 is TGTGCCAGCGCCCTTTCCGAGACAGTCTCTGGAAACACCATATATTTT.

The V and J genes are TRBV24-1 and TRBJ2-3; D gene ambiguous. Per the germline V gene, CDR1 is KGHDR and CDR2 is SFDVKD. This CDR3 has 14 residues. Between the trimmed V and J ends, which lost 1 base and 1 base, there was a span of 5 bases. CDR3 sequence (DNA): TGTGCCACCAGTGATTTACGGGGCACAGATACGCAGTATTTT. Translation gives CATSDLRGTDTQYF.

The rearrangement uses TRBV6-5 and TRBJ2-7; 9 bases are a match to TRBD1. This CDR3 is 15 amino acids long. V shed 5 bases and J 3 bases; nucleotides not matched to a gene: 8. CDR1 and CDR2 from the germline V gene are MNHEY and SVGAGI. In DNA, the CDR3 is TGTGCCAGCAGTCCGAAGACAGGGGGTAACTACGAGCAGTACTTC. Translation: CASSPKTGGNYEQYF.

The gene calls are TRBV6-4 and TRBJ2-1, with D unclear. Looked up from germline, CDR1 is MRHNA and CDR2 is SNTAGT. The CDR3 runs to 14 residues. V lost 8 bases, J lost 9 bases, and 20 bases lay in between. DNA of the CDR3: TGTGCCAGCCGACTGGAGCTGAACGTAGGTGAGCAGTTCTTC. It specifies CASRLELNVGEQFF.

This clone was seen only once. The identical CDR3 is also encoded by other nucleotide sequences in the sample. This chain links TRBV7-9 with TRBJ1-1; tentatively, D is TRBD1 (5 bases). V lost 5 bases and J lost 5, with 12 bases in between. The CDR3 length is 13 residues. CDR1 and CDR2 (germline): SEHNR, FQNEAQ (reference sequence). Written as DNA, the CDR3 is TGTGCCAGCAGCGAGGAGGGGAGAACTGAAGCTTTCTTT. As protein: CASSEEGRTEAFF.

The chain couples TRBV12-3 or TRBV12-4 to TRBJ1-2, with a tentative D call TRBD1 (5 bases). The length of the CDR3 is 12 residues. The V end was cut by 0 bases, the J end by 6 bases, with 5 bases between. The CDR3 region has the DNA TGTGCCAGCAGTTTAGCGGGGCATGGCTACACCTTC. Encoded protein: CASSLAGHGYTF.

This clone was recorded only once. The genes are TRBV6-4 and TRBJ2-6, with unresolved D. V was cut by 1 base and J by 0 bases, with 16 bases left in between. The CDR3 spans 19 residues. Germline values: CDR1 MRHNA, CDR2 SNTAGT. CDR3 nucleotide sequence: TGTGCCAGCAGTGACTTGGTTCGAGCCCTCAACTCTGGGGCCAACGTCCTGACTTTC. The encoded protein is CASSDLVRALNSGANVLTF.

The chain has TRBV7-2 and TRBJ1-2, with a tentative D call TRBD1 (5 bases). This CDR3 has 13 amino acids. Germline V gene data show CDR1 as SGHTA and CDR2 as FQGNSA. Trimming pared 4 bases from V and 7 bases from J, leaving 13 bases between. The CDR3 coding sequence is TGTGCCAGCAGCTCTCGCGCGGGGGGTGGCTACACCTTC. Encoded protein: CASSSRAGGGYTF.

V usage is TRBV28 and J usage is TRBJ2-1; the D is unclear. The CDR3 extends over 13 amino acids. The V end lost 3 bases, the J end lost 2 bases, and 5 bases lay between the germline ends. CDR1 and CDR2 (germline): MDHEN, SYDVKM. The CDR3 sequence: CASSFQTYNEQFF. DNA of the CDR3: TGTGCCAGCAGTTTCCAGACCTACAATGAGCAGTTCTTC.

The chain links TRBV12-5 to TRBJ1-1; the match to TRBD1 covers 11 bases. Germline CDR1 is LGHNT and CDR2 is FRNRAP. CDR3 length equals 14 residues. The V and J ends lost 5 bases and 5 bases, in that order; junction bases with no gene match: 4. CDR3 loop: CASGPGQGATEAFF. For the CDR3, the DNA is TGTGCTAGTGGTCCAGGACAGGGGGCGACTGAAGCTTTCTTT.

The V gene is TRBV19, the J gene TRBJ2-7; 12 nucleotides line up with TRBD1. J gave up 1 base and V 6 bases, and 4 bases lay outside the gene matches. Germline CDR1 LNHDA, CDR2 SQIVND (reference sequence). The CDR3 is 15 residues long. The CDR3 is CASSRDRGRSYEQYF. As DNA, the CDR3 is TGTGCCAGTAGCCGGGACAGGGGGCGATCCTACGAGCAGTACTTC.

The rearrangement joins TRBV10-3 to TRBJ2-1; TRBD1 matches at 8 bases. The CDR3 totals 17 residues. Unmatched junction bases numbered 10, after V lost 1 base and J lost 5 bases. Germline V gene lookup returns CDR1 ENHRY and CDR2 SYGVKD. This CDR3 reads CAISEYSGQGANNEQFF. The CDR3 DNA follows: TGTGCCATCAGTGAGTATTCGGGGCAGGGGGCGAACAATGAGCAGTTCTTC.

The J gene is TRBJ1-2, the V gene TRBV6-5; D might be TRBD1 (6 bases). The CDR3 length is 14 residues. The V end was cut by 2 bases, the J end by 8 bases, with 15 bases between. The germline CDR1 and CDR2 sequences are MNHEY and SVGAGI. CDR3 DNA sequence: TGTGCCAGCAGTTACGCAGGGGCAATACGAGGCTACACCTTC. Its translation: CASSYAGAIRGYTF.

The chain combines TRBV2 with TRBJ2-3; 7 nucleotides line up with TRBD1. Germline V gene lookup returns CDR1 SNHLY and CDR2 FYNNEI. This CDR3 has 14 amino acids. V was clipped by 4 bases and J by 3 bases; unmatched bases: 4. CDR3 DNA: TGTGCCAGCAGTGGGGACAGTCAGACAGATACGCAGTATTTT. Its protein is CASSGDSQTDTQYF.

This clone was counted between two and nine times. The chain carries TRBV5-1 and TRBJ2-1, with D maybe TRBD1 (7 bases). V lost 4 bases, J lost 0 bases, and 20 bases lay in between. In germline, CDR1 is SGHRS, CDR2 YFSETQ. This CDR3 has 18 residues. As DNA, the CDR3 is TGCGCCAGCAGCCTAGGAGGGGGCCGGGGCAGCTCCTACAATGAGCAGTTCTTC. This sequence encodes CASSLGGGRGSSYNEQFF. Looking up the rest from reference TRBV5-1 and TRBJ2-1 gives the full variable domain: KAGVTQTPRYLIKTRGQQVTLSCSPISGHRSVSWYQQTPGQGLQFLFEYFSETQRNKGNFPGRFSGRQFSNSRSEMNVSTLELGDSALYLCASSLGGGRGSSYNEQFFGPGTRLTVL.

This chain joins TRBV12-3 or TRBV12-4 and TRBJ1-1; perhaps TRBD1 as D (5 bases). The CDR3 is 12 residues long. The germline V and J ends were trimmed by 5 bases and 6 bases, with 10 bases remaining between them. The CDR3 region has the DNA TGTGCCAGCAGTCGACCGGGGGCTGAAGCTTTCTTT. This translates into CASSRPGAEAFF.

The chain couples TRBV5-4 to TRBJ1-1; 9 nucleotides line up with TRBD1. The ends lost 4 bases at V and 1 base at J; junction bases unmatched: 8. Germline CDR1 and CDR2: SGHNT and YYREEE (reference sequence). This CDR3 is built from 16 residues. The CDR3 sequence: CASSAGQGLSNTEAFF. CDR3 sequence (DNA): TGTGCCAGCAGCGCTGGACAGGGGTTGTCGAACACTGAAGCTTTCTTT. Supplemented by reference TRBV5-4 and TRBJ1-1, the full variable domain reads ETGVTQSPTHLIKTRGQQVTLRCSSQSGHNTVSWYQQALGQGPQFIFQYYREEENGRGNFPPRFSGLQFPNYSSELNVNALELDDSALYLCASSAGQGLSNTEAFFGQGTRLTVV.

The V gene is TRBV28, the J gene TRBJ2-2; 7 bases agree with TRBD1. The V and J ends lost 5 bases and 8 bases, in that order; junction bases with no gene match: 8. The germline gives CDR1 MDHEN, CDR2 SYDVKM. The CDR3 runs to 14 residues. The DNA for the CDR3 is TGTGCCAGCAGTCTCCCGACAGGGCGGGGGGAGCTGTTTTTT. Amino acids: CASSLPTGRGELFF.